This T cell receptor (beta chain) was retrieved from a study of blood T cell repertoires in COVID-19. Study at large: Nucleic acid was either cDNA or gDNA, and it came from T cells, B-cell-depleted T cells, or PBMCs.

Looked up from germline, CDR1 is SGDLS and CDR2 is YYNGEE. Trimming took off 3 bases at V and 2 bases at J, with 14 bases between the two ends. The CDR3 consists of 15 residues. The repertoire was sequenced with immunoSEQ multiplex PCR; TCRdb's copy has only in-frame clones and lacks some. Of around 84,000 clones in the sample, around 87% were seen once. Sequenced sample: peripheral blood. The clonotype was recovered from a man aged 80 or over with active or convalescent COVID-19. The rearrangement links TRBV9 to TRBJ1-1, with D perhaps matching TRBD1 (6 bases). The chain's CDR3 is CASSGTGTLNTEAFF. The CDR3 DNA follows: TGTGCCAGCAGCGGCACCGGGACACTTAACACTGAAGCTTTCTTT.